This T cell receptor (beta chain) comes out of a study of brain T cells in children with intractable seizures. The ends lost 6 bases at V and 5 bases at J; junction bases unmatched: 14. Germline lookup yields CDR1 LNHDA and CDR2 SQIVND (reference sequence). The CDR3 extends over 17 amino acids. Time point reported: blood from clinic visit 5 months post-surgery; TSC patient then seizure free. Clones were read by immunoSEQ multiplex PCR, and TCRdb kept only the in-frame ones, dropping some. The sample consists of about 340,000 clones, more than 85% of them appearing once. This chain links TRBV19 with TRBJ2-1, with 9 bases fitting TRBD1. This specimen was peripheral blood, taken roughly 5 months after surgery. The TCR originated in a boy under two years old with tuberous sclerosis and intractable seizures. The CDR3: CASSSTMGQGVNNEQFF. CDR3 DNA sequence: TGTGCCAGTAGCAGCACTATGGGACAGGGCGTTAACAATGAGCAGTTCTTC. Looking up the rest from reference TRBV19 and TRBJ2-1 gives the full variable domain: DGGITQSPKYLFRKEGQNVTLSCEQNLNHDAMYWYRQDPGQGLRLIYYSQIVNDFQKGDIAEGYSVSREKKESFPLTVTSAQKNPTAFYLCASSSTMGQGVNNEQFFGPGTRLTVL.